This is a list of T cell receptor beta chains from one sample in a study of cytomegalovirus exposure and HLA in healthy donors. Here immunoSEQ multiplex PCR was the method, and the copy in TCRdb shows in-frame clones only, minus some. The sample yields roughly 200,000 clones, just under 80% seen once. The sequencing sample was made of PBMCs. The receptors here all came from a female donor in good health and CMV-seronegative. The CDR3 runs from the conserved cysteine through the conserved F or W. Each record gives: J gene, V gene, clone size, D gene, CDR3 length, CDR3 DNA, CDR3 protein. A D gene is named only where the DNA matches it firmly. The size entry is marked missing in some rows and otherwise reads once, few, many or a size class.

J gene: TRBJ2-7; V gene: TRBV10-3; clone size: NA; D gene: NA; CDR3 length: 15; CDR3 DNA: TGTGCCATCAGTGAGTCTCAGGGGAACTCCTACGAGCAGTACTTC; CDR3 protein: CAISESQGNSYEQYF
J gene: TRBJ2-7; V gene: TRBV15; clone size: few; D gene: NA; CDR3 length: 13; CDR3 DNA: TGTGCCACCAGTTTCCAGGGCTCCTACGAGCAGTACTTC; CDR3 protein: CATSFQGSYEQYF
J gene: TRBJ1-5; V gene: TRBV19; clone size: NA; D gene: NA; CDR3 length: 12; CDR3 DNA: TGTGCCAGTAGTATCGGGGAGCAGCCCCAGCATTTT; CDR3 protein: CASSIGEQPQHF
J gene: TRBJ1-5; V gene: TRBV27; clone size: NA; D gene: NA; CDR3 length: 13; CDR3 DNA: TGTGCCAGCAGTTTCGGGGGGGGTCAGCCCCAGCATTTT; CDR3 protein: CASSFGGGQPQHF
J gene: TRBJ2-3; V gene: TRBV5-4; clone size: NA; D gene: NA; CDR3 length: 17; CDR3 DNA: TGTGCCAGCAGCCCCGGACACCTTGTGACTGTCACAGATACGCAGTATTTT; CDR3 protein: CASSPGHLVTVTDTQYF
J gene: TRBJ2-3; V gene: TRBV28; clone size: NA; D gene: TRBD1; CDR3 length: 16; CDR3 DNA: TGTGCCAGCAGTCCACACAGGGGTTTGGGGACAGATACGCAGTATTTT; CDR3 protein: CASSPHRGLGTDTQYF
J gene: TRBJ2-7; V gene: TRBV18; clone size: NA; D gene: TRBD2; CDR3 length: 16; CDR3 DNA: TGTGCCAGCTCACCACGAACTAGCGGGAGGGTTAACGAGCAGTACTTC; CDR3 protein: CASSPRTSGRVNEQYF
J gene: TRBJ2-1; V gene: TRBV4-1; clone size: NA; D gene: TRBD2; CDR3 length: 17; CDR3 DNA: TGCGCCAGCAGCCAACTTTTCCTAGCGGGAGCTCGATATGAGCAGTTCTTC; CDR3 protein: CASSQLFLAGARYEQFF
J gene: TRBJ2-1; V gene: TRBV21-1; clone size: NA; D gene: NA; CDR3 length: 13; CDR3 DNA: TGTGCCAGCAGCAAAGCGCGGGACAATGAGCAGTTCTTC; CDR3 protein: CASSKARDNEQFF
J gene: TRBJ2-5; V gene: TRBV5-1; clone size: once; D gene: TRBD2; CDR3 length: 11; CDR3 DNA: TGCGCCAGCAGCTGGGGGGGGAGCAAGTACTTC; CDR3 protein: CASSWGGSKYF
J gene: TRBJ2-7; V gene: TRBV10-3; clone size: few; D gene: NA; CDR3 length: 15; CDR3 DNA: TGTGCCATCAGGGAGCATGCCGGAGAGGGCAACGAGCAGTACTTC; CDR3 protein: CAIREHAGEGNEQYF
J gene: TRBJ1-3; V gene: TRBV30; clone size: NA; D gene: TRBD1; CDR3 length: 19; CDR3 DNA: TGTGCCTGGATAGGGGCCTGGGGACAGGGAGGCCTCTCTGGAAACACCATATATTTT; CDR3 protein: CAWIGAWGQGGLSGNTIYF
J gene: TRBJ1-2; V gene: TRBV5-1; clone size: NA; D gene: NA; CDR3 length: 13; CDR3 DNA: TGCGCCAGCAGGACAGAGCTTATGGCTGGCTACACCTTC; CDR3 protein: CASRTELMAGYTF
J gene: TRBJ1-3; V gene: TRBV30; clone size: NA; D gene: NA; CDR3 length: 16; CDR3 DNA: TGTGCCTGGAGTGGTGGGGCCTTGGCCTCTGGAAACACCATATATTTT; CDR3 protein: CAWSGGALASGNTIYF
J gene: TRBJ2-7; V gene: TRBV2; clone size: NA; D gene: NA; CDR3 length: 15; CDR3 DNA: TGTGCCAGCTTAAGGTCGGGGGGCGTTGGAAACGAGCAGTACTTC; CDR3 protein: CASLRSGGVGNEQYF
J gene: TRBJ1-5; V gene: TRBV23-1; clone size: NA; D gene: TRBD1; CDR3 length: 15; CDR3 DNA: TGCGCCAGCTTTCACAGGGGGGTTAGTAATCAGCCCCAGCATTTT; CDR3 protein: CASFHRGVSNQPQHF
J gene: TRBJ2-7; V gene: TRBV5-1; clone size: NA; D gene: TRBD2; CDR3 length: 16; CDR3 DNA: TGCGCCAGCAGCCAAACCGGGACTACGCCAGCCTACGAGCAGTACTTC; CDR3 protein: CASSQTGTTPAYEQYF
J gene: TRBJ2-3; V gene: TRBV7-3; clone size: NA; D gene: NA; CDR3 length: 12; CDR3 DNA: TGTGCCAGCAGCTCGTCCGGGGATACGCAGTATTTT; CDR3 protein: CASSSSGDTQYF
J gene: TRBJ2-2; V gene: TRBV4-3; clone size: NA; D gene: NA; CDR3 length: 15; CDR3 DNA: TGCGCCAGCAGCCAAGACAGGGGGAACACCGGGGAGCTGTTTTTT; CDR3 protein: CASSQDRGNTGELFF
J gene: TRBJ1-5; V gene: TRBV29-1; clone size: NA; D gene: TRBD1; CDR3 length: 14; CDR3 DNA: TGCAGCGTTACCGGGACAGGGCCCGATCAGCCCCAGCATTTT; CDR3 protein: CSVTGTGPDQPQHF
J gene: TRBJ1-1; V gene: TRBV15; clone size: NA; D gene: NA; CDR3 length: 14; CDR3 DNA: TGTGCCACCAGCAGAGTACAGGGAAGCACTGAAGCTTTCTTT; CDR3 protein: CATSRVQGSTEAFF
J gene: TRBJ2-1; V gene: TRBV7-2; clone size: NA; D gene: TRBD2; CDR3 length: 17; CDR3 DNA: TGTGCCAGCAGCTTAAGCGCGGGAGGGCCTCACGACAATGAGCAGTTCTTC; CDR3 protein: CASSLSAGGPHDNEQFF
J gene: TRBJ2-7; V gene: TRBV30; clone size: NA; D gene: NA; CDR3 length: 12; CDR3 DNA: TGTGCCTGGAGTGTACAGAACTACGAGCAGTACTTC; CDR3 protein: CAWSVQNYEQYF
J gene: TRBJ2-1; V gene: TRBV6-6; clone size: NA; D gene: TRBD2; CDR3 length: 13; CDR3 DNA: TGTGCCAGCACCCCTAGCGGGGGGTATGAGCAGTTCTTC; CDR3 protein: CASTPSGGYEQFF
J gene: TRBJ1-1; V gene: TRBV30; clone size: NA; D gene: NA; CDR3 length: 13; CDR3 DNA: TGTGCCTGGAGTCCCTCTAAAAGGGGGTCAGCTTTCTTT; CDR3 protein: CAWSPSKRGSAFF
J gene: TRBJ2-1; V gene: TRBV5-6; clone size: once; D gene: TRBD2; CDR3 length: 15; CDR3 DNA: TGTGCCAGCAGCTTGGTGCGGGGGGGGTACAATGAGCAGTTCTTC; CDR3 protein: CASSLVRGGYNEQFF
J gene: TRBJ2-1; V gene: TRBV25-1; clone size: NA; D gene: NA; CDR3 length: 14; CDR3 DNA: TGTGCCAGCACAGGACAAAGCTCCTACAATGAGCAGTTCTTC; CDR3 protein: CASTGQSSYNEQFF
J gene: TRBJ1-5; V gene: TRBV5-4; clone size: few; D gene: NA; CDR3 length: 13; CDR3 DNA: TGTGCCAGCAGCTTGGGGTCCGGGAGGCCCCAGCATTTT; CDR3 protein: CASSLGSGRPQHF
J gene: TRBJ2-3; V gene: TRBV2; clone size: NA; D gene: NA; CDR3 length: 15; CDR3 DNA: TGTGCCAGCAGTGAAACAAGGGGCGGAGAAGATACGCAGTATTTT; CDR3 protein: CASSETRGGEDTQYF
J gene: TRBJ2-6; V gene: TRBV28; clone size: once; D gene: NA; CDR3 length: 15; CDR3 DNA: TGTGCCAGCAGTTTCGAAGGGGCTGGGGCCAACGTCCTGACTTTC; CDR3 protein: CASSFEGAGANVLTF
J gene: TRBJ1-2; V gene: TRBV28; clone size: once; D gene: NA; CDR3 length: 16; CDR3 DNA: TGTGCCAGCAGCTCCGGGACATTACCAACCATGGGTGGCTACACCTTC; CDR3 protein: CASSSGTLPTMGGYTF
J gene: TRBJ2-7; V gene: TRBV19; clone size: NA; D gene: NA; CDR3 length: 14; CDR3 DNA: TGTGCCAGTAGTATCAGTCGCTGGGGGGACGAGCAGTACTTC; CDR3 protein: CASSISRWGDEQYF
J gene: TRBJ2-5; V gene: TRBV7-9; clone size: NA; D gene: NA; CDR3 length: 13; CDR3 DNA: TGTGCCAGCAGCTTAACGCCCAGGGCAATCGAGTACTTC; CDR3 protein: CASSLTPRAIEYF
J gene: TRBJ1-6; V gene: TRBV13; clone size: NA; D gene: TRBD1; CDR3 length: 17; CDR3 DNA: TGTGCCAGGACCCCGGGACAGGTCCTTTTGCCGGATTCACCCCTCCACTTT; CDR3 protein: CARTPGQVLLPDSPLHF
J gene: TRBJ1-5; V gene: TRBV19; clone size: NA; D gene: TRBD1; CDR3 length: 16; CDR3 DNA: TGTGCCAGTAGTACAGGGGGCCGGGCCTTGAATCAGCCCCAGCATTTT; CDR3 protein: CASSTGGRALNQPQHF
J gene: TRBJ2-7; V gene: TRBV27; clone size: once; D gene: NA; CDR3 length: 15; CDR3 DNA: TGTGCCAGCAGTTTATCAAGCAGGGTAGGTTACGAGCAGTACTTC; CDR3 protein: CASSLSSRVGYEQYF
J gene: TRBJ2-5; V gene: TRBV30; clone size: NA; D gene: TRBD1; CDR3 length: 14; CDR3 DNA: TGTGCCCGGCTCGCCGGGACAGAACAGGAGACCCAGTACTTC; CDR3 protein: CARLAGTEQETQYF
J gene: TRBJ1-1; V gene: TRBV5-1; clone size: NA; D gene: NA; CDR3 length: 17; CDR3 DNA: TGCGCCAGCAGCTTGGGAAGGGGGAGTGCCATGAACACTGAAGCTTTCTTT; CDR3 protein: CASSLGRGSAMNTEAFF
J gene: TRBJ2-7; V gene: TRBV27; clone size: NA; D gene: NA; CDR3 length: 14; CDR3 DNA: TGTGCCAGCAGTTACCGCGCGAGCTCCTACGAGCAGTACTTC; CDR3 protein: CASSYRASSYEQYF
J gene: TRBJ2-3; V gene: TRBV4-1; clone size: NA; D gene: TRBD2; CDR3 length: 19; CDR3 DNA: TGCGCCAGCAGCCAAGATTGGGCGGGTAGCGGGGCTAGCACAGATACGCAGTATTTT; CDR3 protein: CASSQDWAGSGASTDTQYF
J gene: TRBJ1-1; V gene: TRBV6-1; clone size: NA; D gene: TRBD1; CDR3 length: 12; CDR3 DNA: TGTGCCAGCAGACGGACAGGGGCTGAAGCTTTCTTT; CDR3 protein: CASRRTGAEAFF
J gene: TRBJ2-4; V gene: TRBV30; clone size: once; D gene: NA; CDR3 length: 17; CDR3 DNA: TGTGCCTGGAGTGTACAATTCCCGGGGAAGGATAAAAACATTCAGTATTTC; CDR3 protein: CAWSVQFPGKDKNIQYF
J gene: TRBJ2-7; V gene: TRBV7-9; clone size: once; D gene: NA; CDR3 length: 13; CDR3 DNA: TGTGCCACTCAAAAGGAGGCGGTGTACGAGCAGTACTTC; CDR3 protein: CATQKEAVYEQYF
J gene: TRBJ1-2; V gene: TRBV5-1; clone size: NA; D gene: TRBD1; CDR3 length: 16; CDR3 DNA: TGCGCCAGCAGCTTGGAAGGGACAGCCCGGAGCTATGGCTACACCTTC; CDR3 protein: CASSLEGTARSYGYTF
J gene: TRBJ2-3; V gene: TRBV7-3; clone size: NA; D gene: TRBD2; CDR3 length: 16; CDR3 DNA: TGTGCCAGCAGCTCAAGACTAGCGGGGACTGGAGATACGCAGTATTTT; CDR3 protein: CASSSRLAGTGDTQYF
J gene: TRBJ1-1; V gene: TRBV5-1; clone size: NA; D gene: NA; CDR3 length: 13; CDR3 DNA: TGCGCCAGCAGCTTGGACACAGTTACTGAAGCTTTCTTT; CDR3 protein: CASSLDTVTEAFF
J gene: TRBJ2-3; V gene: TRBV7-8; clone size: NA; D gene: NA; CDR3 length: 12; CDR3 DNA: TGTGCCAGCAGCTCGGGGGCAGATACGCAGTATTTT; CDR3 protein: CASSSGADTQYF
J gene: TRBJ2-7; V gene: TRBV10-3; clone size: NA; D gene: TRBD2; CDR3 length: 15; CDR3 DNA: TGTGCCATCAGTGCGGTAGCGGGGGGTTTCTACGAGCAGTACTTC; CDR3 protein: CAISAVAGGFYEQYF
J gene: TRBJ2-6; V gene: TRBV29-1; clone size: NA; D gene: NA; CDR3 length: 15; CDR3 DNA: TGCAGCGTAGCCGACAGTTCGGACGGGGCCAACGTCCTGACTTTC; CDR3 protein: CSVADSSDGANVLTF
J gene: TRBJ2-7; V gene: TRBV11-3; clone size: NA; D gene: TRBD2; CDR3 length: 16; CDR3 DNA: TGTGCCAGCAGCCCAAACGGAGCGGGGGACTCCTACGAGCAGTACTTC; CDR3 protein: CASSPNGAGDSYEQYF
J gene: TRBJ2-7; V gene: TRBV6-5; clone size: NA; D gene: NA; CDR3 length: 15; CDR3 DNA: TGTGCCAGCAGCCCCTGGGGGGGCTGGACCTACGAGCAGTACTTC; CDR3 protein: CASSPWGGWTYEQYF
J gene: TRBJ1-6; V gene: TRBV6-5; clone size: NA; D gene: TRBD1; CDR3 length: 15; CDR3 DNA: TGTGCCAGCAGTTACTCCGGACAGGGGGGATCACCCCTCCACTTT; CDR3 protein: CASSYSGQGGSPLHF
J gene: TRBJ1-2; V gene: TRBV19; clone size: NA; D gene: NA; CDR3 length: 14; CDR3 DNA: TGTGCCAGTAGTATGGGTGTTCAGGGACTGAGCTACACCTTC; CDR3 protein: CASSMGVQGLSYTF